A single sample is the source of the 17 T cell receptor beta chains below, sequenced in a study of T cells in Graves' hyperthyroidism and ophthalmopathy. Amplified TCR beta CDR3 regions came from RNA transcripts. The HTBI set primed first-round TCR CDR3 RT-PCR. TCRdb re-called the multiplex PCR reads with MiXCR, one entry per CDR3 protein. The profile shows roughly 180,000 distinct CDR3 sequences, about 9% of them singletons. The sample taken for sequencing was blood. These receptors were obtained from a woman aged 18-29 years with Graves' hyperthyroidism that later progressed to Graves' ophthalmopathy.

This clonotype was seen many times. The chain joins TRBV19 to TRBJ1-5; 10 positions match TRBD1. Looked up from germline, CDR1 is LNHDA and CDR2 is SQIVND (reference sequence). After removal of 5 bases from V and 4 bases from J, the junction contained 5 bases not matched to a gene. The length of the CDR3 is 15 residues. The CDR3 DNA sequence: TGTGCCAGTAGTCCGGGGACAGGGGCAAATCAGCCCCAGCATTTT. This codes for CASSPGTGANQPQHF.

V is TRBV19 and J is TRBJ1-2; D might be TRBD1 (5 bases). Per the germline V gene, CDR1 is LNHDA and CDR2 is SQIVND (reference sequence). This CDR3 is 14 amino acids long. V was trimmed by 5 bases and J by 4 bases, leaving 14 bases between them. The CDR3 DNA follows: TGTGCCAGTAGTGCCTCGGACACCATCTATGGCTACACCTTC. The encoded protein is CASSASDTIYGYTF.

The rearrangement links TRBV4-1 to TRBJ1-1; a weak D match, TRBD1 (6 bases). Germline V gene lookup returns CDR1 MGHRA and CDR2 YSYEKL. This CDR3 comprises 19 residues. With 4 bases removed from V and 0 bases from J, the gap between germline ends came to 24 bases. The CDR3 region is CASSPPGGTNRRVNTEAFF. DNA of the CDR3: TGCGCCAGCAGCCCCCCGGGGGGCACAAATCGACGGGTGAACACTGAAGCTTTCTTT.

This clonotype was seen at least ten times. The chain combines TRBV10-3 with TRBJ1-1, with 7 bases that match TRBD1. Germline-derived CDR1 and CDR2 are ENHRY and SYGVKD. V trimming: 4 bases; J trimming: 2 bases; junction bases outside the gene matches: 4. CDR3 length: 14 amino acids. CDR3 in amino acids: CAISGQGLNTEAFF. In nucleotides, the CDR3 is TGTGCCATCAGTGGACAGGGCCTTAACACTGAAGCTTTCTTT.

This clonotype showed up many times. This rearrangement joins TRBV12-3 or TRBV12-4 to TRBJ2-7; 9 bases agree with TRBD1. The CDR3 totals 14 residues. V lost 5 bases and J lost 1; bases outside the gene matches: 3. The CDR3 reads CASSIQGASYEQYF. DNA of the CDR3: TGTGCCAGCAGTATACAGGGGGCGTCCTACGAGCAGTACTTC.

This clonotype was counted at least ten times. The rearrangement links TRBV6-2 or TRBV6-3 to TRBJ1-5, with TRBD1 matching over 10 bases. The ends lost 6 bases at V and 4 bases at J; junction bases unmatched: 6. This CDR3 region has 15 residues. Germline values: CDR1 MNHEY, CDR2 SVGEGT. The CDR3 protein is CASRRQGAQNQPQHF. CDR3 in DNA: TGTGCCAGCAGAAGACAGGGGGCACAGAATCAGCCCCAGCATTTT.

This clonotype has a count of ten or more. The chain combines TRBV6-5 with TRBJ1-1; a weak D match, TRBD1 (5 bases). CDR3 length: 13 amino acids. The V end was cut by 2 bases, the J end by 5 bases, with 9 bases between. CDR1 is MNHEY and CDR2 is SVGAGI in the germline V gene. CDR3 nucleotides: TGTGCCAGCAGTTACAACCGGGGGACTGAAGCTTTCTTT. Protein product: CASSYNRGTEAFF.

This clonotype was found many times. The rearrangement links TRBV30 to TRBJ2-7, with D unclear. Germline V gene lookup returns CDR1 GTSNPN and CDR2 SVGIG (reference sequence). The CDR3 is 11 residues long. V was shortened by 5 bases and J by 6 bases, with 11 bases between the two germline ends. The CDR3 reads CAWPPQSEQYF. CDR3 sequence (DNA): TGTGCCTGGCCTCCCCAGAGCGAGCAGTACTTC. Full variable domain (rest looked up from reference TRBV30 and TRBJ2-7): SQTIHQWPATLVQPVGSPLSLECTVEGTSNPNLYWYRQAAGRGLQLLFYSVGIGQISSEVPQNLSASRPQDRQFILSSKKLLLSDSGFYLCAWPPQSEQYFGPGTRLTVT.

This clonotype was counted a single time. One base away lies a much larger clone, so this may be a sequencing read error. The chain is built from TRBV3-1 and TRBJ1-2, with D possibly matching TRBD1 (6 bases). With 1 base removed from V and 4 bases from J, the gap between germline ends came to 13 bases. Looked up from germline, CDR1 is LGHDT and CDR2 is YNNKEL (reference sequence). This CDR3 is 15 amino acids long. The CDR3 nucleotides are TGTGCCAGCAGCCAAGCAGGGGAGGGGCTCTATGGCTACACCTTC. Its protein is CASSQAGEGLYGYTF.

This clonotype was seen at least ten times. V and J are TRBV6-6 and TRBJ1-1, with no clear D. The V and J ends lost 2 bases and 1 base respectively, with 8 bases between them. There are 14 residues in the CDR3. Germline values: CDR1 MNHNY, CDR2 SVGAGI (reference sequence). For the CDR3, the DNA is TGTGCCAGCAGTTACACGGGTAAGAACACTGAAGCTTTCTTT. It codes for CASSYTGKNTEAFF.

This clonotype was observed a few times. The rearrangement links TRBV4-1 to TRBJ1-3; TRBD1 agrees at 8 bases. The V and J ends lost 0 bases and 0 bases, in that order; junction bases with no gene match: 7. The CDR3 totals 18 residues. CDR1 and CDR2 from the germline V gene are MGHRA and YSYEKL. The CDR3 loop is CASSQEATTGGSGNTIYF. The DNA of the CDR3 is TGCGCCAGCAGCCAAGAAGCAACTACAGGGGGCTCTGGAAACACCATATATTTT.

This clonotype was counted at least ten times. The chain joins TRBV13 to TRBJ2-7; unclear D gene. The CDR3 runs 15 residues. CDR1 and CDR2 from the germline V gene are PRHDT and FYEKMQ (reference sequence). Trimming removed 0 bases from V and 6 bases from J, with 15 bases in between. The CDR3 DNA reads TGTGCCAGCAGCTTAGGCCGCGTACAAAGCTCCGAGCAGTACTTC. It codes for CASSLGRVQSSEQYF. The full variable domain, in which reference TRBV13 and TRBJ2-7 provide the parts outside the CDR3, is AAGVIQSPRHLIKEKRETATLKCYPIPRHDTVYWYQQGPGQDPQFLISFYEKMQSDKGSIPDRFSAQQFSDYHSELNMSSLELGDSALYFCASSLGRVQSSEQYFGPGTRLTVT.

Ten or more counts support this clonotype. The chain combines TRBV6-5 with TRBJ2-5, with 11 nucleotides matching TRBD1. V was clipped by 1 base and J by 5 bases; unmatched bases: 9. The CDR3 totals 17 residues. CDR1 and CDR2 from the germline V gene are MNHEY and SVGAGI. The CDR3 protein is CASSYLGGQGAWETQYF. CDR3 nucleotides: TGTGCCAGCAGTTACTTAGGAGGACAGGGGGCCTGGGAGACCCAGTACTTC.

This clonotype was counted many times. The CDR3 here is CASSSPRGLGGYEQYF. In nucleotides, the CDR3 is TGTGCCAGCAGCTCGCCAAGGGGACTAGGAGGCTACGAGCAGTACTTC. V and J are TRBV11-2 and TRBJ2-7, with TRBD2 matching over 8 bases. CDR1 is SGHAT and CDR2 is FQNNGV in the germline V gene. The CDR3 has 16 amino acids. V gave up 4 bases and J gave up 3 bases; unmatched junction bases: 11.

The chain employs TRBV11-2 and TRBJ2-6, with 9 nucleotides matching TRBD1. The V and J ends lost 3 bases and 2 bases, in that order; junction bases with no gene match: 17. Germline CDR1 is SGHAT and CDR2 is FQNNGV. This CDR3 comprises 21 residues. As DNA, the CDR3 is TGTGCCAGCAGCTTTTGGGGCCTTACGCGGGACAGGGCGACTGGGGCCAACGTCCTGACTTTC. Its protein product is CASSFWGLTRDRATGANVLTF. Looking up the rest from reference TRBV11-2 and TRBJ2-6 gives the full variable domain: EAGVAQSPRYKIIEKRQSVAFWCNPISGHATLYWYQQILGQGPKLLIQFQNNGVVDDSQLPKDRFSAERLKGVDSTLKIQPAKLEDSAVYLCASSFWGLTRDRATGANVLTFGAGSRLTVL.

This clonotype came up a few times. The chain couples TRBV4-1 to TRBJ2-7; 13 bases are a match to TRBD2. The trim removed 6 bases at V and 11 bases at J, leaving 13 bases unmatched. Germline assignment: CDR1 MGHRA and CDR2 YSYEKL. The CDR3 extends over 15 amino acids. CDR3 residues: CASRQLAGGASREYF. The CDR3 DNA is TGCGCCAGCAGACAACTAGCGGGGGGGGCCTCGAGGGAGTACTTC.

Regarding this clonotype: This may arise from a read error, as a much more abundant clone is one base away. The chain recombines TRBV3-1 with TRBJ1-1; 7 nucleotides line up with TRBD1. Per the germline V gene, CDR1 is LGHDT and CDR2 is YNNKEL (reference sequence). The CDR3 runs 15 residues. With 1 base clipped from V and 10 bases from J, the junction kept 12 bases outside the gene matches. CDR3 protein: CASSQGRTGRGAAFF. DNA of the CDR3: TGTGCCAGCAGCCAAGGGAGGACAGGCCGTGGGGCAGCTTTCTTT.